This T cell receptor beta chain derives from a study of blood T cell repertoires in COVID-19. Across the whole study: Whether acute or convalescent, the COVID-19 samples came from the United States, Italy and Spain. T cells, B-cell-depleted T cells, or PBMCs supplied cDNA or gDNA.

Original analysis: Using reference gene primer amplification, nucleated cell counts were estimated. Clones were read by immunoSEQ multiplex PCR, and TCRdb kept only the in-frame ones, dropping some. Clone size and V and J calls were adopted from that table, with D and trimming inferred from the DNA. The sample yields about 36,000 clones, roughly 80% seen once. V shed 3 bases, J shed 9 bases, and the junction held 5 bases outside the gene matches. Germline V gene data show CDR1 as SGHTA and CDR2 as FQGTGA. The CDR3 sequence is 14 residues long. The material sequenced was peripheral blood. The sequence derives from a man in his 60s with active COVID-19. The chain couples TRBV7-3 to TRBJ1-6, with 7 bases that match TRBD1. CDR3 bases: TGTGCCAGCAGCTTCGGGACAGATAGTTCACCCCTCCACTTT. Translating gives CASSFGTDSSPLHF. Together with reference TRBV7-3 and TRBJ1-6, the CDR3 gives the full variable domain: GAGVSQTPSNKVTEKGKYVELRCDPISGHTALYWYRQSLGQGPEFLIYFQGTGAADDSGLPNDRFFAVRPEGSVSTLKIQRTERGDSAVYLCASSFGTDSSPLHFGNGTRLTVT.